This T cell receptor beta chain stems from a study of T-cell memory formation after mild COVID-19. Study context: TCR clusters were largely donor specific.

V dropped 8 bases and J dropped 1; count of bases not matched to a gene: 6. Germline assignment: CDR1 KGHSH and CDR2 LQKENI. The CDR3 runs to 14 residues. In its sample, this clonotype was seen many times. Its antigen remains unknown. Notes on the study in general: Among CD4+ contracting clones, most were CM and EM, and CD8+ ones EMRA.

TCRdb ran MiXCR on the 5' RACE reads and lists one entry per CDR3 protein. The data show over 450,000 distinct CDR3 sequences, about a fifth seen once. The genes are TRBV18 and TRBJ1-1; 8 bases are a match to TRBD1. The sample was PBMCs or a T cell subset sorted from them (not recorded which). This clonotype was sampled from an adult woman who had mild COVID-19 (a few samples of this study predate the infection). Cell type and time point are not known. CDR3 coding DNA: TGTGCCAGCAGCCCCGGACAGGGGAACACTGAAGCTTTCTTT. Protein sequence: CASSPGQGNTEAFF. The full variable domain, its missing parts supplied by reference TRBV18 and TRBJ1-1, is NAGVMQNPRHLVRRRGQEARLRCSPMKGHSHVYWYRQLPEEGLKFMVYLQKENIIDESGMPKERFSAEFPKEGPSILRIQQVVRGDSAAYFCASSPGQGNTEAFFGQGTRLTVV.